These 3 T cell receptor beta chains originate from one sample sequenced in a study of CD8 T cells in Susac syndrome. The RNA, about 0.45 to 1 ug, was put through reverse transcription using random hexamers. TCRdb re-called the immunoSEQ multiplex PCR reads through MiXCR, storing one row per CDR3 protein. The sample carries about 180,000 distinct CDR3 sequences, under 95% recorded once. The specimen sequenced was CD4+ T cells from PBMCs. These receptors all stem from a human donor with Susac syndrome.

This chain joins TRBV18 and TRBJ2-7; D is perhaps TRBD2 (6 bases). V was clipped by 3 bases and J by 2 bases, with 14 bases between them. CDR1 is KGHSH and CDR2 is LQKENI in the germline V gene. CDR3 length: 15 residues. This CDR3 is CASSPEWEAPYEQYF. The CDR3 DNA sequence: TGTGCCAGCTCACCGGAGTGGGAGGCTCCCTACGAGCAGTACTTC.

The chain has TRBV7-9 and TRBJ2-5, with D perhaps given as TRBD1 or TRBD2 (6 bases each). Germline V gene data show CDR1 as SEHNR and CDR2 as FQNEAQ (reference sequence). The CDR3 is 15 amino acids. V was trimmed by 5 bases and J by 4 bases, leaving 17 bases between them. This chain's CDR3 is CASSLGGRFPETQYF. The CDR3 DNA reads TGTGCCAGCAGCCTGGGGGGCCGGTTTCCAGAGACCCAGTACTTC.

This rearrangement joins TRBV30 to TRBJ2-7; D is perhaps TRBD2 (5 bases). This CDR3 has 14 residues. Trimming left V 5 bases short and J 7 bases short, with 21 bases between. Per the germline V gene, CDR1 is GTSNPN and CDR2 is SVGIG (reference sequence). This chain's CDR3 is CAWVARGSLREQYF. The CDR3 coding sequence is TGTGCCTGGGTAGCAAGAGGGTCCCTAAGGGAGCAGTACTTC.